A selection of T cell receptor beta chains follows, all from one sample in a study of blood T cell repertoires in COVID-19. The repertoire was sequenced with immunoSEQ multiplex PCR; TCRdb's copy has only in-frame clones and lacks some. The profile covers 150,000 to 200,000 clones, with about 86% appearing a single time and roughly a fifth taken by the ten largest. The sequenced sample was peripheral blood. The receptors stem from a woman older than 75 with acute or convalescent COVID-19. Both conserved end residues are part of each CDR3. The D gene is left open where the match is weak. Size values are once, few and many counts, or a class for expanded clones, and some rows have none.

clone_size	v_call	j_call	d_call	cdr3_nt	cdr3_aa
-	TRBV27	TRBJ2-5	TRBD1	TGTGCCAGCAGTACCACTAGACAGGGGTTGGAGACCCAGTACTTC	CASSTTRQGLETQYF
-	TRBV10-3	TRBJ1-1	-	TGTGCCATCAGTGACTACGGGAACACTGAAGCTTTCTTT	CAISDYGNTEAFF
few	TRBV18	TRBJ2-5	-	TGTGCCAGCTCTCGCTCCAGGGGTGAGACCCAGTACTTC	CASSRSRGETQYF
-	TRBV5-6	TRBJ1-2	-	TGTGCCAGCACTATCAGGGGCTACACCTTC	CASTIRGYTF
-	TRBV7-6	TRBJ2-1	TRBD2	TGTGCCAGCAGCTTAATGTCGGGAGGCTACAATGAGCAGTTCTTC	CASSLMSGGYNEQFF
-	TRBV6-1	TRBJ1-2	-	TGTGCCAGCAGTGAAGCTGTGACAGTAGGTGGCTACACCTTC	CASSEAVTVGGYTF
few	TRBV10-2	TRBJ2-1	-	TGCGCCAGCGAATTTCGCTCACTTATCTCCTACAATGAGCAGTTCTTC	CASEFRSLISYNEQFF
-	TRBV19	TRBJ1-5	-	TGTGCCAGTAGTCACGGGGTTAGGAGGGCCGATCAGCCCCAGCATTTT	CASSHGVRRADQPQHF
-	TRBV18	TRBJ1-3	TRBD1	TGTGCCAGCTCACCAGCTGGGACAGGCCTCTCTGGAAACACCATATATTTT	CASSPAGTGLSGNTIYF
-	TRBV28	TRBJ2-6	TRBD1	TGTGCCAGCAGCCCGGGACAGGGGAGGTTTGGGGCCAACGTCCTGACTTTC	CASSPGQGRFGANVLTF
-	TRBV15	TRBJ1-6	TRBD1	TGTGCCACCAGCAGAGATCGGGGGACAGGGTACTCACCCCTCCACTTT	CATSRDRGTGYSPLHF
-	TRBV3-1/TRBV3-2	TRBJ2-5	TRBD2	TGTGCCAGCAGTCTCAGGGCTAGCGGGGGAGGAGAGACCCAGTACTTC	CASSLRASGGGETQYF
-	TRBV5-1	TRBJ2-5	TRBD2	TGCGCCAGCAGCTTGGTTTGGGGAGGGACGGAGACCCAGTACTTC	CASSLVWGGTETQYF
-	TRBV24-1	TRBJ2-1	-	TGTGCCACCAGTCTTGCGGCCGGGACAGAGCAGTTCTTC	CATSLAAGTEQFF
-	TRBV3-1/TRBV3-2	TRBJ1-5	TRBD1	TGTGCCAGCAGCCAAGACGGGCCGACAGGGTTGAGCAATCAGCCCCAGCATTTT	CASSQDGPTGLSNQPQHF
-	TRBV29-1	TRBJ2-1	TRBD1	TGCAGCGGTAGACAGGGAAGGGGTGAGCAGTTCTTC	CSGRQGRGEQFF
-	TRBV25-1	TRBJ2-3	TRBD1	TGTGCCAGCAGTGAATTTCGGACAGGTCTCACAGATACGCAGTATTTT	CASSEFRTGLTDTQYF
-	TRBV5-8	TRBJ2-1	TRBD1	TGTGCCAGCAGCTTGGAACAGGGGCAGAATGAGCAGTTCTTC	CASSLEQGQNEQFF
-	TRBV28	TRBJ1-5	TRBD1	TGTGCCAGCAGTTTATCGACAGGGGTCAATCAGCCCCAGCATTTT	CASSLSTGVNQPQHF
-	TRBV5-1	TRBJ1-4	-	TGCGCCAGCAGACGCTCAGGGGATAATACTAATGAAAAACTGTTTTTT	CASRRSGDNTNEKLFF
once	TRBV29-1	TRBJ1-5	-	TGCAGCGCCCTCATCGGGCGGGGGAAGGACAGCAATCAGCCCCAGCATTTT	CSALIGRGKDSNQPQHF
-	TRBV6-5	TRBJ2-7	-	TGTGCCAGTAGCCCGACAGCCTCCTACGAGCAGTACTTC	CASSPTASYEQYF
once	TRBV10-3	TRBJ2-2	TRBD1	TGTGCCATCAGTGGGGGACAGCCCCTAAACACCGGGGAGCTGTTTTTT	CAISGGQPLNTGELFF
-	TRBV5-8	TRBJ1-2	-	TGTGCCAGCAGCTCCAGGAGGGGAAACTATGGCTACACCTTC	CASSSRRGNYGYTF
-	TRBV19	TRBJ1-2	-	TGTGCCAGTATTAAGACAGGACCCAGCTATGGCTACACCTTC	CASIKTGPSYGYTF
-	TRBV9	TRBJ2-5	TRBD2	TGTGCCAGCAGCGTAGGGGCTAGCGGGTCGTCGGCTCAGTACTTC	CASSVGASGSSAQYF
-	TRBV2	TRBJ2-4	TRBD1	TGTGCCAGCAGTGACCGGACAGGAGTAAACATTCAGTACTTC	CASSDRTGVNIQYF
-	TRBV28	TRBJ1-2	-	TGTGCCAGCAGTACAGGACGGGATGGCTACACCTTC	CASSTGRDGYTF
-	TRBV5-1	TRBJ1-2	TRBD1	TGCGCCAGCAGCCCGACAGGGAAGGTTAACTATGGCTACACCTTC	CASSPTGKVNYGYTF
-	TRBV5-1	TRBJ1-4	-	TGCGCCAGCAGCTTGGGTGTGGCCCATGAAAAACTGTTTTTT	CASSLGVAHEKLFF
-	TRBV5-3	TRBJ2-5	TRBD2	TGTGCCAGAAGCAACTCTAGCGGGCCCTTAGAGACCCAGTACTTC	CARSNSSGPLETQYF
-	TRBV15	TRBJ2-7	TRBD1	TGTGCCACCAGCAGGCCCACAGGGTACGGGACAGCCGAGCAGTACTTC	CATSRPTGYGTAEQYF
-	TRBV14	TRBJ1-2	TRBD1	TGTGCCAGCAGCCCGGGGGGGACAGGGCCGATGGGAGGCTACACCTTC	CASSPGGTGPMGGYTF
-	TRBV6-5	TRBJ1-1	TRBD1	TGTGCCAGCAGTTACTCAAGGGACAGGGGGGGCACTGAAGCTTTCTTT	CASSYSRDRGGTEAFF
-	TRBV18	TRBJ1-2	-	TGTGCCAGCTCGCCACAAAGGACGGAAACCAGACAGTACAACTATGGCTACACCTTC	CASSPQRTETRQYNYGYTF
-	TRBV5-4	TRBJ1-1	TRBD1	TGTGCCAGCAGCTTGAGGGACAGACCCACTGAAGCTTTCTTT	CASSLRDRPTEAFF
-	TRBV6-5	TRBJ1-5	-	TGTGCCAGCAGCCCCAGGGATAGCAATCAGCCCCAGCATTTT	CASSPRDSNQPQHF
-	TRBV5-6	TRBJ1-3	-	TGTGCCAGCAGCAGCTCGCGGGTGGCCGGAAACACCATATATTTT	CASSSSRVAGNTIYF
-	TRBV29-1	TRBJ2-1	-	TGCAGCGTTGAAGATGTAGCGTGGGCTGAGCAGTTCTTC	CSVEDVAWAEQFF
-	TRBV25-1	TRBJ1-2	TRBD1	TGTGCCAGCAGAAAGGGGGCATCTTATGGCTACACCTTC	CASRKGASYGYTF
-	TRBV28	TRBJ1-2	-	TGTGCCAGCAGTTCTCGGGATCTCTGGGGCTACACCTTC	CASSSRDLWGYTF
-	TRBV5-5	TRBJ2-1	-	TGTGCCAGCAGCTTTTCCGTCAATGAGCAGTTCTTC	CASSFSVNEQFF
-	TRBV5-1	TRBJ1-2	TRBD1	TGCGCCAGCAGCTCCAGGACAGGGGGGACCTATGGCTACACCTTC	CASSSRTGGTYGYTF
-	TRBV6-6	TRBJ2-7	-	TGTGCCAGCAGTTCATTCGGCGGGGACGAGCAGTACTTC	CASSSFGGDEQYF
-	TRBV6-5	TRBJ1-3	TRBD1	TGTGCCAGCAGCCCAGACAGGGACTCTGGAAACACCATATATTTT	CASSPDRDSGNTIYF